The present entry profiles one T cell receptor (beta chain) with its context. This sample stems from a study of T cell responses to AZD1222 COVID-19 vaccine. Generated by immunoSEQ multiplex PCR, the TCRdb table keeps only in-frame clones and is missing some. The table lists around 100,000 clones, approximately 88% of them singletons. This CDR3 has 15 amino acids. V was shortened by 0 bases and J by 6 bases, with 13 bases between the two germline ends. Germline CDR1 and CDR2: SGHRS and YFSETQ. The sample was peripheral blood, taken on day 0 of AZD1222 vaccination. This chain joins TRBV5-1 and TRBJ1-5; TRBD1 is a possible D gene (5 bases). The origin of this receptor is an adult in good health. The CDR3 sequence: CASSLEGAAGQPQHF. As DNA, the CDR3 is TGCGCCAGCAGCTTGGAAGGGGCAGCGGGTCAGCCCCAGCATTTT.